This entry features one T cell receptor beta chain sequence. Its antigen remains unidentified. There are no base qualities to consult, and no much larger clone falls within one base. This specimen belongs to a study of T cell responses to AZD1222 COVID-19 vaccine (dated by TCRdb to about 2021). General notes on the study: AZD1222 recipients whose second dose came at about 4 weeks and those whose second dose came at about 12 weeks were combined into one group, since spike-specific TCR depth and breadth did not differ between the two schedules. TCR sequencing was performed for approximately 240 trial participants, of whom 200 to 220 were given two doses of AZD1222 and approximately 25 were given two doses of MenACWY control vaccine. Enrollment into the trials was organized by age into subgroups of 18-55, 56-69 and 70-plus years, and those subgroups contained 148, 28 and 57 TCR-sequenced participants, respectively. Overall study outcomes, separate from this receptor: A significant rise in spike-specific TCR breadth and depth was observed after two AZD1222 doses relative to day 0 and relative to MenACWY recipients. Conclusions about previously exposed vaccinees are limited, since just five or six AZD1222 recipients were seropositive for SARS-CoV-2 at baseline. Nearly half of unique spike-specific TCRs reportedly recognized epitopes outside regions mutated in the B.1.351 and B.1.1.7 variants. Participants were mostly white British and included more females than males, and it was suggested by the authors that clonal diversity may have been underestimated. Vaccine-associated CD4 TCRs spanned the whole spike protein, with dominant responses in regions 160-218 and 743-854. Because no samples from the day 14 peak response were available, repertoires could be characterized only after the peak T cell response. The 56-69-year group was small, and its depth increase did not reach significance, likely because of low power.

The CDR3 has 15 amino acids, counting the end cysteine and phenylalanine. Only the CDR3 region is kept as DNA, spanning 45 bases read in frame from base 1. Cut back by 6 bases and 0 bases, the V and J ends lie 9 bases apart. For CDR1 and CDR2, the germline V gene lists MRHNA and SNTAGT. This specimen's time point label, interpreted: baseline before first vaccination. Vaccinee samples came from UK trials COV001 and COV002, including a single-blind randomized controlled phase 2/3 trial of AZD1222 (ChAdOx1 nCoV-19) in healthy adults. For TCRbeta chain sequencing, PBMC samples from trial participants were taken at day 0 and at day 28 after the second dose. The CDR3 regions of human TCRbeta chains were subjected to immunosequencing. For the original study's pipeline: Repertoire TCRs were checked for matches against a reference library of SARS-CoV-2-specific TCRs that had been generated using the MIRA antigen-specificity platform. Breadth meant the fraction of unique TCRs that were SARS-CoV-2-associated, whereas depth meant the fraction of total T cells that were SARS-CoV-2-associated. Each spike-specific TCR was assigned to its reactive spike region and to a CD4 or CD8 class using the MIRA data. Log10-transformed breadth and depth values were compared by one-way ANOVA with Sidak's multiple comparisons tests. TCRdb carries this immuneACCESS record with in-frame sequences only. Its versions omit some clonotypes, under half of them owing to an unresolved V gene in the studies checked, with the rest unexplained. Clone size and V and J calls were adopted from that table, with D and trimming inferred from the DNA. In this sample the table shows over 150,000 clones, almost 90% of which occur a single time. Less than 6.5% of the sample is taken by the ten largest.

The specimen was peripheral blood, collected on day 0 of AZD1222 vaccination. The V and J genes are TRBV6-4 and TRBJ1-6; too little of a D gene remains to name it. This sequence originates from an adult in good health. The CDR3 corresponds to CASRLDLSYNSPLHF. The nucleotides read TGTGCCAGCAGATTGGACCTCTCCTATAATTCACCCCTCCACTTT.